One sample yielded the 21 T cell receptor beta chains listed below, sequenced in a study of T cells after yellow fever vaccination. TCRdb redid the calling of the 5' RACE reads with MiXCR, one entry per CDR3 protein. Of 450,000 to 600,000 distinct CDR3 sequences listed, roughly 12% are singletons. The source was PBMCs, collected on the day of the yellow fever booster vaccination. The receptors shown here come from a man aged 25 to 40 who received the YFV17D yellow fever vaccine.

In its sample, this clonotype was seen a few times. This rearrangement joins TRBV15 to TRBJ1-5; D may be TRBD1 (5 bases). Germline CDR1 reads LNHNV; CDR2 reads YYDKDF (reference sequence). The CDR3 has 15 residues. With 3 bases removed from V and 1 base from J, the gap between germline ends came to 10 bases. The CDR3 protein is CATSRDTGSNQPQHF. The DNA for the CDR3 is TGTGCCACCAGCAGGGACACTGGGAGCAATCAGCCCCAGCATTTT.

This clonotype came up a few times. The V gene is TRBV6-1, the J gene TRBJ2-3; D is unresolved. Germline lookup yields CDR1 MNHNS and CDR2 SASEGT. V was clipped by 6 bases and J by 12 bases, with 19 bases between them. The CDR3 consists of 13 residues. The CDR3 nucleotides read TGTGCCAGCAGGGGTCATGACGGGTCGACCCAGTATTTT. It codes for CASRGHDGSTQYF.

This clonotype showed up just a few times. The CDR3 loop reads CASSEAGTANTGELFF. The CDR3 DNA is TGTGCCAGCAGTGAGGCCGGGACAGCGAACACCGGGGAGCTGTTTTTT. The chain links TRBV25-1 to TRBJ2-2, with 7 bases that match TRBD1. The CDR3 runs 16 residues. V was pared by 3 bases and J by 0 bases, with 4 bases of the junction left unmatched. Germline-derived CDR1 and CDR2 are MGHDK and SYGVNS.

V usage is TRBV5-1 and J usage is TRBJ1-2; no definite D call. Germline lookup yields CDR1 SGHRS and CDR2 YFSETQ. The CDR3 is 14 amino acids. Trimming removed 6 bases from V and 6 bases from J, with 18 bases in between. CDR3 bases: TGCGCCAGCAACCTTTCCGGGGAGGGAAATGGCTACACCTTC. Translation gives CASNLSGEGNGYTF.

The table lists this clonotype with many counts. The chain carries TRBV6-2 or TRBV6-3 and TRBJ2-7, with 7 positions matching TRBD1. The germline gives CDR1 MNHEY, CDR2 SVGEGT. V gave up 0 bases and J gave up 3 bases; unmatched junction bases: 2. The CDR3 consists of 14 residues. CDR3 in DNA: TGTGCCAGCAGTTACTCGCCAGGGGGCTACGAGCAGTACTTC. It encodes CASSYSPGGYEQYF.

Only a few counts were recorded for this clonotype. The chain has TRBV5-4 and TRBJ1-2; weak D call: TRBD1 (5 bases). This CDR3 contains 14 residues. The germline gives CDR1 SGHNT, CDR2 YYREEE (reference sequence). V was pared by 9 bases and J by 5 bases, with 20 bases between. In nucleotides, the CDR3 is TGTGCCACCATGGCGGGGGACCCTTTTTATGGCTACACCTTC. It codes for CATMAGDPFYGYTF.

This clonotype was seen many times. V gene TRBV28 combines with J gene TRBJ2-1; perhaps TRBD1 as D (6 bases). V gave up 2 bases and J gave up 0 bases, with 17 bases separating them. The CDR3 is 18 residues long. The germline V gene has CDR1 MDHEN and CDR2 SYDVKM. The CDR3 DNA reads TGTGCCAGCAGTTTAGCGCAGGGGAGAGGGGGCTCCTACAATGAGCAGTTCTTC. It specifies CASSLAQGRGGSYNEQFF.

The rearrangement joins TRBV5-1 to TRBJ1-2, with no clear D. V was cut by 0 bases and J by 8 bases, with 8 bases left in between. CDR3 size: 12 residues. CDR1 SGHRS and CDR2 YFSETQ come from the germline V gene. The CDR3 protein is CASSLDPTGYTF. CDR3 in DNA: TGCGCCAGCAGCTTGGACCCGACGGGCTACACCTTC.

The J gene is TRBJ2-1, the V gene TRBV28; the D gene is possibly TRBD2 (5 bases). CDR3 length equals 14 residues. V lost 7 bases to trimming and J lost 5 bases, with 15 bases between them. The germline V gene has CDR1 MDHEN and CDR2 SYDVKM. The CDR3 loop is CASKRGGRHNEQFF. DNA of the CDR3: TGTGCCAGCAAACGTGGAGGTCGCCACAATGAGCAGTTCTTC.

Many counts were recorded for this clonotype. The rearrangement uses TRBV19 and TRBJ2-2; D perhaps matches TRBD1 (6 bases). The CDR3 loop spans 14 amino acids. The germline V gene encodes CDR1 LNHDA and CDR2 SQIVND (reference sequence). The germline V and J ends were trimmed by 9 bases and 1 base, with 12 bases remaining between them. CDR3 residues: CASTGTLNTGELFF. Written as DNA, the CDR3 is TGTGCCAGCACCGGGACACTGAACACCGGGGAGCTGTTTTTT.

This clonotype was seen more than once but under ten times. This chain uses TRBV7-2 with TRBJ2-2, with a weak D call TRBD1 (7 bases). This CDR3 has 14 amino acids. Trimming pared 6 bases from V and 4 bases from J, leaving 12 bases between. Per germline, CDR1 SGHTA and CDR2 FQGNSA. The CDR3 here is CASSRRGLTGELFF. The CDR3 DNA is TGTGCCAGCAGTAGGAGGGGGCTCACCGGGGAGCTGTTTTTT.

The chain links TRBV10-3 to TRBJ2-1; D not certain. The V gene lost 3 bases and the J gene lost 9 bases, with 6 bases spanning the gap. The V gene's germline CDR1 is ENHRY and CDR2 SYGVKD. The CDR3 extends over 11 amino acids. CDR3 coding DNA: TGTGCCATCAGTGAAGGGCCTGAGCAGTTCTTC. Its translation is CAISEGPEQFF.

The V call is TRBV9, the J call TRBJ2-3; 7 bases align to TRBD2. In germline, CDR1 is SGDLS, CDR2 YYNGEE. This CDR3 region has 15 residues. With 4 bases clipped from V and 2 bases from J, the junction kept 7 bases outside the gene matches. The CDR3 nucleotides read TGTGCCAGCAGCAGGAGCGGGGAATACACAGATACGCAGTATTTT. This gives the protein CASSRSGEYTDTQYF.

The chain carries TRBV12-3 or TRBV12-4 and TRBJ2-1; TRBD2 agrees at 10 bases. The CDR3 is made up of 15 amino acids. The V and J ends lost 6 bases and 10 bases, in that order; junction bases with no gene match: 12. CDR3 nucleotide sequence: TGTGCCAGCAGACCCGGAGCTAGCGGGAGTGGGGAGCAGTTCTTC. Its translation is CASRPGASGSGEQFF.

In its sample, this clonotype was seen a few times. The genes are TRBV29-1 and TRBJ1-3; D is unclear. The germline CDR1 and CDR2 sequences are SQVTM and ANQGSEA. The CDR3 sequence is 14 residues long. V dropped 4 bases and J dropped 2 bases, with 12 bases sitting between them. The CDR3 DNA reads as TGCAGCGTTGCGGTAGGGAACCCTGGAAACACCATATATTTT. The encoded protein is CSVAVGNPGNTIYF. Together with reference TRBV29-1 and TRBJ1-3, the CDR3 gives the full variable domain: SAVISQKPSRDICQRGTSLTIQCQVDSQVTMMFWYRQQPGQSLTLIATANQGSEATYESGFVIDKFPISRPNLTFSTLTVSNMSPEDSSIYLCSVAVGNPGNTIYFGEGSWLTVV.

This clonotype was counted at least ten times. Written as DNA, the CDR3 is TGTGCCAGCAGCTCGACCGAAAACACCGGGGAGCTGTTTTTT. The encoded protein is CASSSTENTGELFF. The J gene is TRBJ2-2, the V gene TRBV7-8, with D unclear. Germline V CDR1 and CDR2: SGHVS, FQNEAQ. Trimming removed 4 bases at V and 2 bases at J, with 8 bases between. The CDR3 consists of 14 residues.

This clonotype has only a few counts. The chain links TRBV9 to TRBJ2-6; D ambiguous. Trimming cost V 3 bases and J 4 bases, with 17 bases left between them. Per the germline V gene, CDR1 is SGDLS and CDR2 is YYNGEE. The CDR3 sequence is 17 residues long. CDR3 residues: CASSDETQRLGANVLTF. The CDR3 DNA is TGTGCCAGCAGCGACGAGACACAGCGTCTCGGGGCCAACGTCCTGACTTTC.

The chain employs TRBV4-3 and TRBJ1-2, with D maybe TRBD1 (6 bases). The CDR3 loop spans 14 amino acids. Germline CDR1 is LGHNA and CDR2 is YSLEER. Trimming took off 0 bases at V and 4 bases at J, with 9 bases between the two ends. The CDR3 protein is CASSQEGGPYGYTF. The DNA of the CDR3 is TGCGCCAGCAGCCAAGAAGGGGGACCCTATGGCTACACCTTC.

The table lists this clonotype with a few counts. This rearrangement joins TRBV6-5 to TRBJ2-7; 12 bases agree with TRBD2. This CDR3 has 16 amino acids. V lost 4 bases and J lost 2; bases outside the gene matches: 6. Germline CDR1 reads MNHEY; CDR2 reads SVGAGI. The CDR3 sequence is CASSSPGLAGTYEQYF. DNA of the CDR3: TGTGCCAGCAGTTCTCCTGGACTAGCGGGGACCTACGAGCAGTACTTC.

V and J are TRBV12-3 or TRBV12-4 and TRBJ2-4, with D unclear. The CDR3 has 8 residues. V was pared by 6 bases and J by 13 bases, with 4 bases between. The CDR3 DNA sequence: TGTGCCAGCAGCGACCAGTACTTC. It encodes CASSDQYF.

This chain uses TRBV11-2 with TRBJ2-3; 13 bases map to TRBD2. Germline V gives CDR1 SGHAT, CDR2 FQNNGV. The CDR3 consists of 23 residues. Unmatched junction bases numbered 20, after V lost 0 bases and J lost 2 bases. CDR3 sequence (DNA): TGTGCCAGCAGCTTAGATGGTCAGGGGTTACTAGCGGGAGGGCCCCCTAACACAGATACGCAGTATTTT. It encodes CASSLDGQGLLAGGPPNTDTQYF.